This is a list of T cell receptor beta chains from one sample in a study of shared clonotypes between healthy human individuals. TCRdb's table, derived via immunoSEQ multiplex PCR, lists solely in-frame clones and lacks some. The table records 2 million to 2.5 million clones, more than 85% of them present only once. Specimen: naive CD4+ T cells from PBMCs. The source is a man younger than 35 in good health. Some clones in this sample may be carry-over from other donors' samples. The CDR3 runs from the conserved cysteine through the conserved F or W. D genes are given only for firm matches. The size entry is marked missing in some rows and otherwise reads once, few, many or a size class.

j_gene	v_gene	abundance	d_gene	CDR3nt	CDR3aa
TRBJ2-1	TRBV7-3	NA	NA	TGTGCCAGCAGCGCCTATCCGGGACTGGATGGGGGATACAATGAGCAGTTCTTC	CASSAYPGLDGGYNEQFF
TRBJ2-6	TRBV7-3	NA	NA	TGTGCCAGCAGCTTTCAGGGGCCCGGGGCCAACGTCCTGACTTTC	CASSFQGPGANVLTF
TRBJ2-2	TRBV30	NA	TRBD1	TGTGCCTGGAGTGTACACAGGGGGCACACCGGGGAGCTGTTTTTT	CAWSVHRGHTGELFF
TRBJ2-6	TRBV5-1	NA	TRBD2	TGCGCCAGCAGTACGACGGGGGGCTCTGGGGCCAACGTCCTGACTTTC	CASSTTGGSGANVLTF
TRBJ1-2	TRBV6-5	NA	NA	TGTGCCAGCAGCGCGGGTGGGGGATTTAACTATGGCTACACCTTC	CASSAGGGFNYGYTF
TRBJ1-5	TRBV5-1	few	NA	TGCGCCAGCAGCTTCGGGGGAGATCAGCCCCAGCATTTT	CASSFGGDQPQHF
TRBJ2-1	TRBV4-2	NA	TRBD2	TGTGCCAGCAAAGGGACTACACGTTATGAGCAGTTCTTC	CASKGTTRYEQFF
TRBJ1-1	TRBV9	NA	NA	TGTGCCAGCAGCGTAGATCCGGGACATACATATGAAGCTTTCTTT	CASSVDPGHTYEAFF
TRBJ1-1	TRBV7-9	NA	NA	TGTGCCACCGAGGGGGTAATGAACACTGAAGCTTTCTTT	CATEGVMNTEAFF
TRBJ1-2	TRBV18	NA	NA	TGTGCCAGCTCACCAAGGACAGACTGGCCTGGCTACACCTTC	CASSPRTDWPGYTF
TRBJ2-7	TRBV6-1	NA	TRBD2	TGTGCCAGCAGTGTGCTCCGGACTAGCGGCTCCTACGAGCAGTACTTC	CASSVLRTSGSYEQYF
TRBJ1-2	TRBV30	NA	NA	TGTGCCTGGAGTACGCAAAAGAACTATGGCTACACCTTC	CAWSTQKNYGYTF
TRBJ2-5	TRBV2	NA	NA	TGTGCCAGCAGTGATCAAAGGACACATGAGACCCAGTACTTC	CASSDQRTHETQYF
TRBJ2-3	TRBV5-5	NA	NA	TGTGCCAGCCGAAGTTTAGACTACACAGATACGCAGTATTTT	CASRSLDYTDTQYF
TRBJ2-7	TRBV7-9	NA	TRBD1	TGTGCCAGCAGCTTGGGACAGCCCTACGAGCAGTACTTC	CASSLGQPYEQYF
TRBJ2-1	TRBV28	NA	TRBD2	TGTGCCAGCTCGACCGCCAGCGGGAGAATAAATGAGCAGTTCTTC	CASSTASGRINEQFF
TRBJ2-1	TRBV28	once	NA	TGTGCCAGCAGTTTGGAGTGGAGCAATGAGCAGTTCTTC	CASSLEWSNEQFF
TRBJ1-4	TRBV28	once	NA	TGTGCCAGCAGTCATCCTCCTGAAAAACTGTTTTTT	CASSHPPEKLFF
TRBJ2-7	TRBV11-2	NA	TRBD2	TGTGCCAGCAGCTGGACTAGCGGGAGCTACGAGCAGTACTTC	CASSWTSGSYEQYF
TRBJ2-7	TRBV10-1	once	TRBD1	TGCGCCAGCAGCGACTGGACAGGGGATGACGAGCAGTACTTC	CASSDWTGDDEQYF
TRBJ1-1	TRBV18	NA	NA	TGTGCCAGCTCACTCTCGGGACAAACGAACACTGAAGCTTTCTTT	CASSLSGQTNTEAFF
TRBJ2-2	TRBV27	NA	TRBD1	TGTGCCAGCAGTCGAAGGGACAGGTCGAACACCGGGGAGCTGTTTTTT	CASSRRDRSNTGELFF
TRBJ2-7	TRBV6-6	NA	TRBD1	TGTGCCAGCAGTAAACTGACAGGGGGCGCCGGATACGAGCAGTACTTC	CASSKLTGGAGYEQYF
TRBJ2-1	TRBV7-6	NA	TRBD2	TGTGCCAGCAGCTCAGAAACTAGCGGGAGAGCGGGCCAGTTCTTC	CASSSETSGRAGQFF
TRBJ2-4	TRBV11-2	NA	NA	TGTGCCAGCAGCTTAGCTCTTTCTTACGGTGGGGCCAAAAACATTCAGTACTTC	CASSLALSYGGAKNIQYF
TRBJ2-3	TRBV30	NA	NA	TGTGCCTGGAGTCAGGCCGACGGAGATACGCAGTATTTT	CAWSQADGDTQYF
TRBJ1-1	TRBV5-4	few	NA	TGTGCCAGCAGCTTGACAGGGAACACTGAAGCTTTCTTT	CASSLTGNTEAFF
TRBJ2-2	TRBV5-4	NA	NA	TGTGCCAGCAGCTTGGGACAGCGAAACACCGGGGAGCTGTTTTTT	CASSLGQRNTGELFF
TRBJ1-3	TRBV27	NA	NA	TGTGCCAGCAGTTACACAGGGTTCTCTGGAAACACCATATATTTT	CASSYTGFSGNTIYF
TRBJ1-4	TRBV28	NA	TRBD1	TGTGCCAGCAGTCGGACAGGGGGCTATACTAATGAAAAACTGTTTTTT	CASSRTGGYTNEKLFF
TRBJ1-4	TRBV18	NA	NA	TGTGCCAGCTCGCCCGGGGGACGGGCGAATGAAAAACTGTTTTTT	CASSPGGRANEKLFF
TRBJ1-1	TRBV9	NA	TRBD1	TGTGCCAGCAGCGTGACAGGGCAGAACACTGAAGCTTTCTTT	CASSVTGQNTEAFF
TRBJ1-2	TRBV12-1	few	NA	TGTGCCAGCAGGGTACAGGGGAAGAACTATGGCTACACCTTC	CASRVQGKNYGYTF